This entry lists 18 T cell receptor beta chains sequenced from one sample in a study of metastatic and nonmetastatic thyroid tumors. TCRdb reprocessed the PCR reads using MiXCR. Altogether more than 10,000 clones are present, around 25% being singletons, with the ten largest covering about a fifth. Ahead of thyroid surgery, no patient had received treatment of any kind. The sequenced sample was adjacent normal tissue. These receptors were collected from a male donor with papillary thyroid cancer or a benign thyroid nodule (not recorded which). Some clones in this sample may be carry-over from other donors' samples.

The gene calls are TRBV20-1 and TRBJ2-7, with 10 bases identical to TRBD2. There are 13 residues in the CDR3. V lost 3 bases, J lost 4 bases, and 3 bases stayed unmatched. Per germline, CDR1 DFQATT and CDR2 SNEGSKA (reference sequence). CDR3 nucleotide sequence: TGCAGTGCTAGCCCTAGCGGGAGATACGAGCAGTACTTC. It is translated as CSASPSGRYEQYF.

The gene calls are TRBV5-1 and TRBJ2-1, with 9 bases matching TRBD1. With 2 bases clipped from V and 7 bases from J, the junction kept 4 bases outside the gene matches. The CDR3 is 14 amino acids. Germline CDR1 is SGHRS and CDR2 is YFSETQ. In nucleotides, the CDR3 is TGCGCCAGCAGCTTCGACAGGGGGGGGAATGAGCAGTTCTTC. Translated: CASSFDRGGNEQFF.

This clone was picked up many times. The chain is built from TRBV25-1 and TRBJ1-3; D gene uncertain. The germline gives CDR1 MGHDK, CDR2 SYGVNS. V was trimmed by 2 bases and J by 4 bases, leaving 9 bases between them. This CDR3 has 14 residues. The CDR3 sequence: CASSERAGGNTIYF. Here the CDR3 DNA reads TGTGCCAGCAGTGAACGGGCCGGAGGAAACACCATATATTTT.

This clone has just a few counts. This chain joins TRBV12-3 or TRBV12-4 and TRBJ1-2, with D possibly being TRBD1 (6 bases). V lost 3 bases, J lost 6 bases, and 14 bases lay in between. The CDR3 covers 14 residues. The CDR3 region is CASSLSGGSDGYTF. The CDR3, as DNA: TGTGCCAGCAGTTTGTCGGGGGGCTCGGATGGCTACACCTTC.

This clone was detected many times. The chain links TRBV28 to TRBJ1-1, with D unresolved. Germline CDR1 and CDR2: MDHEN and SYDVKM. The CDR3 is 14 amino acids. The V gene lost 2 bases and the J gene lost 0 bases, with 7 bases spanning the gap. The CDR3 region has the DNA TGTGCCAGCAGTTTAAGGCCGCTGAACACTGAAGCTTTCTTT. Its protein is CASSLRPLNTEAFF. Combining the CDR3 with reference TRBV28 and TRBJ1-1 gives the whole variable domain DVKVTQSSRYLVKRTGEKVFLECVQDMDHENMFWYRQDPGLGLRLIYFSYDVKMKEKGDIPEGYSVSREKKERFSLILESASTNQTSMYLCASSLRPLNTEAFFGQGTRLTVV.

This clone was counted a few times. This rearrangement joins TRBV20-1 to TRBJ1-2; no firm D call. The V gene's germline CDR1 is DFQATT and CDR2 SNEGSKA (reference sequence). CDR3 length: 15 residues. Between the trimmed V and J ends, which lost 3 bases and 4 bases, there was a span of 18 bases. The CDR3 sequence is CSASKIGSAGYGYTF. The DNA for the CDR3 is TGCAGTGCTAGTAAGATAGGATCCGCGGGCTATGGCTACACCTTC.

The chain has TRBV11-2 and TRBJ2-7; 13 nucleotides agree with TRBD2. The length of the CDR3 is 14 residues. V was clipped by 5 bases and J by 5 bases; unmatched bases: 3. The germline V gene encodes CDR1 SGHAT and CDR2 FQNNGV. DNA for the CDR3: TGTGCCAGCAGCACTAGCGGGGGGGCTGACGAGCAGTACTTC. Its translation: CASSTSGGADEQYF.

As to this clone: Since a much larger clone is just one base distant, this may be a read error. Lacking the conserved final phenylalanine or tryptophan, this CDR3 likely reflects a read error. V and J are TRBV11-2 and TRBJ2-1, with D tentatively TRBD2 (6 bases). This CDR3 is 15 amino acids long. V was shortened by 3 bases and J by 5 bases, with 14 bases between the two germline ends. The germline gives CDR1 SGHAT, CDR2 FQNNGV. CDR3 nucleotides: TGTGCCAGCAGCTTTGCGAGCGGGTTTAACAATGAGCAGTTCTCC. It is translated as CASSFASGFNNEQFS.

This clone was seen a handful of times. The rearrangement links TRBV14 to TRBJ2-3; maybe TRBD2 (5 bases). This CDR3 is 16 amino acids long. Trimming removed 0 bases at V and 5 bases at J, with 15 bases between. Germline-derived CDR1 and CDR2 are SGHDN and FVKESK. The CDR3 here is CASSQDQITGKDTQYF. CDR3 bases: TGTGCCAGCAGCCAAGATCAAATCACGGGAAAAGATACGCAGTATTTT.

This clone has just a few counts. CDR3 sequence (DNA): TGTGCCAGTTGGAACAGGGGTAATGAAAAACTGTTTTTT. It encodes CASWNRGNEKLFF. The J gene is TRBJ1-4, the V gene TRBV19, with 7 bases that match TRBD1. CDR1 and CDR2 from the germline V gene are LNHDA and SQIVND (reference sequence). The CDR3 runs to 13 residues. Unmatched junction bases numbered 4, after V lost 8 bases and J lost 4 bases.

The V gene is TRBV5-6, the J gene TRBJ2-7, with D perhaps matching TRBD1 (6 bases). Per the germline V gene, CDR1 is SGHDT and CDR2 is YYEEEE. V was cut by 0 bases and J by 3 bases, with 10 bases left in between. The CDR3 sequence is 14 residues long. DNA of the CDR3: TGTGCCAGCAGCTTGGGACAGGCGAACTACGAGCAGTACTTC. Translating it yields CASSLGQANYEQYF.

This clone was detected only a few times. This CDR3 reads CASSIGGHLTDTQYF. The CDR3, as DNA: TGTGCCAGTAGTATAGGGGGACACCTGACAGATACGCAGTATTTT. The chain carries TRBV19 and TRBJ2-3, with D perhaps TRBD1 (6 bases). CDR3 length: 15 amino acids. The V gene lost 1 base and the J gene lost 3 bases, with 11 bases spanning the gap. Germline CDR1 and CDR2: LNHDA and SQIVND (reference sequence).

In this sample, this clone turned up a few times. V usage is TRBV15 and J usage is TRBJ2-7, with TRBD2 identical over 8 bases. Trimming cost V 1 base and J 0 bases; bases outside gene matches: 2. CDR3 size: 15 residues. Looked up from germline, CDR1 is LNHNV and CDR2 is YYDKDF (reference sequence). CDR3 loop: CATSRGGGTSYEQYF. The CDR3 DNA reads as TGTGCCACCAGCAGAGGCGGGGGGACCTCCTACGAGCAGTACTTC.

This clone was counted only a few times. The rearrangement links TRBV19 to TRBJ1-1; the D is unclear. V was shortened by 2 bases and J by 1 base, with 5 bases between the two germline ends. The CDR3 length is 13 residues. Germline-derived CDR1 and CDR2 are LNHDA and SQIVND (reference sequence). CDR3: CASSICQNTEAFF. In nucleotides, the CDR3 is TGTGCCAGTAGTATATGCCAGAACACTGAAGCTTTCTTT.

This chain uses TRBV5-6 with TRBJ2-3, with D unclear. The CDR3 length is 14 residues. Germline assignment: CDR1 SGHDT and CDR2 YYEEEE. Trimming cost V 3 bases and J 7 bases, with 15 bases left between them. The CDR3 DNA reads TGTGCCAGCAGCTCATTGCCGGACCAGAATACGCAGTATTTT. Translating gives CASSSLPDQNTQYF.

About this clone: The germline gene is not matched at one end of the junction; a read error may be the cause. The chain is built from TRBV6-1 and TRBJ2-3; perhaps TRBD1 as D (6 bases). Germline CDR1 MNHNS, CDR2 SASEGT. This CDR3 comprises 15 residues. The CDR3 nucleotides are TGTGCCAGCAGTGTAGCGCCAGGGGTTACAGACACGCTGTATTTT. This codes for CASSVAPGVTDTLYF.

By proportion, this clone is medium-sized (0.01 to 0.1%). The rearrangement uses TRBV6-5 and TRBJ2-2, with unresolved D. Germline CDR1 MNHEY, CDR2 SVGAGI. The CDR3 has 13 amino acids. V lost 0 bases and J lost 6, with 5 bases in between. The CDR3 protein is CASSYSRSGELFF. CDR3 DNA: TGTGCCAGCAGTTACTCGAGGTCCGGGGAGCTGTTTTTT.

This clone was found once. The junction shows a germline mismatch at one end, possibly a read error. The sample carries other DNA sequences with the same CDR3. The V and J genes are TRBV5-6 and TRBJ1-5; 9 nucleotides agree with TRBD1. The length of the CDR3 is 13 residues. CDR1 and CDR2 from the germline V gene are SGHDT and YYEEEE. The CDR3 coding sequence is TGTGCCAGTAGCTTGGGACAGGGTCAGCCCCAGCATTTT. Translating gives CASSLGQGQPQHF.